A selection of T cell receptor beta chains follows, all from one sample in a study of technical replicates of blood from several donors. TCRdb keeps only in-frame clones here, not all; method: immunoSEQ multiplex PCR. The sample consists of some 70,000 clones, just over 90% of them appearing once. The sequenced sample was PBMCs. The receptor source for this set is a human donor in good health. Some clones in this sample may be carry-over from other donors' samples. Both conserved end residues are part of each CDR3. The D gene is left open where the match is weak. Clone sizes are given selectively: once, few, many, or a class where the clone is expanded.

CASSPRTVALYGYTF	TGCGCCAGCAGCCCACGGACAGTCGCCCTCTATGGCTACACCTTC	NA	NA	TRBV5-1	TRBJ1-2
CASSSSKFKAGIDSYEQYF	TGCGCCAGCAGTTCCTCTAAGTTCAAAGCGGGGATCGACTCCTACGAGCAGTACTTC	NA	TRBD2	TRBV10-2	TRBJ2-7
CASSEDSSSYNEQFF	TGTGCCAGCAGTGAAGACAGTTCTTCCTACAATGAGCAGTTCTTC	NA	NA	TRBV6-1	TRBJ2-1
CASSTGRTTHEQFF	TGTGCCAGTAGTACCGGGAGGACAACACATGAGCAGTTCTTC	few	TRBD2	TRBV19	TRBJ2-1
CASSPTSGRKEENF	TGTGCCAGCAGCCCGACTAGCGGGAGGAAGGAGGAGAACTTC	NA	TRBD2	TRBV2	TRBJ2-7
CASSPLAGAHNEQFF	TGTGCCAGCAGTCCTCTAGCGGGAGCACACAATGAGCAGTTCTTC	once	TRBD2	TRBV2	TRBJ2-1
CASSRDGASGNTIYF	TGTGCCAGCAGTCGTGACGGAGCCTCTGGAAACACCATATATTTT	few	NA	TRBV6-1	TRBJ1-3
CASSRLAGEKETQYF	TGTGCCAGCAGTCGACTAGCGGGAGAGAAAGAGACCCAGTACTTC	NA	TRBD2	TRBV14	TRBJ2-5
CASSLDRLTGANVLTF	TGTGCCAGCAGTTTAGACAGGCTGACTGGGGCCAACGTCCTGACTTTC	NA	NA	TRBV27	TRBJ2-6
CASFGGPGTDTQYF	TGCGCCAGCTTTGGCGGGCCTGGCACAGATACGCAGTATTTT	NA	NA	TRBV10-1	TRBJ2-3
CASSPLGQVSSGANVLTF	TGTGCCAGCTCACCACTGGGACAGGTTAGCTCTGGGGCCAACGTCCTGACTTTC	NA	TRBD1	TRBV18	TRBJ2-6
CASSILASVLYEQYF	TGTGCCAGTAGTATTCTGGCTAGCGTCCTTTACGAGCAGTACTTC	NA	NA	TRBV19	TRBJ2-7
CASSYLDTHGETQYF	TGTGCCAGCAGTTATTTAGACACCCACGGAGAGACCCAGTACTTC	NA	NA	TRBV28	TRBJ2-5
CASSYSPNTGELFF	TGTGCCAGCAGTTACTCTCCAAACACCGGGGAGCTGTTTTTT	NA	NA	TRBV6-5	TRBJ2-2
CASSQDRSRYEQYF	TGCGCCAGCAGCCAAGACAGGTCTCGGTACGAGCAGTACTTC	NA	NA	TRBV4-1	TRBJ2-7
CASSQSQGFVEQYF	TGCGCCAGCAGCCAGTCTCAGGGGTTTGTCGAGCAGTACTTC	NA	NA	TRBV4-3	TRBJ2-7
CAWSQSGGTAQHF	TGTGCCTGGAGTCAGAGCGGGGGGACGGCCCAGCATTTT	NA	NA	TRBV30	TRBJ1-5
CASSLQGTEYEQYF	TGCGCCAGCAGCTTACAGGGGACCGAATACGAGCAGTACTTC	NA	TRBD1	TRBV5-1	TRBJ2-7
CASSTGQGAHEQYF	TGTGCCAGTAGTACTGGACAGGGGGCCCACGAGCAGTACTTC	NA	TRBD1	TRBV19	TRBJ2-7
CASSLRTGGRGYTF	TGTGCCAGCTCACTAAGGACAGGGGGAAGAGGCTACACCTTC	NA	TRBD1	TRBV18	TRBJ1-2
CASSQQQGRNEQFF	TGCGCCAGCAGCCAGCAACAGGGAAGGAATGAGCAGTTCTTC	NA	NA	TRBV4-3	TRBJ2-1
CATSRERTGQETQYF	TGTGCCACCAGCAGAGAACGGACAGGACAAGAGACCCAGTACTTC	NA	TRBD1	TRBV15	TRBJ2-5
CASSLARSSGRALDF	TGTGCCAGCAGCTTAGCGCGGTCTAGCGGGAGGGCTTTGGACTTC	NA	TRBD2	TRBV7-2	TRBJ2-7
CASSLDNNYGYTF	TGTGCCAGCTCACTCGACAATAACTATGGCTACACCTTC	NA	NA	TRBV18	TRBJ1-2
CSAGQGNTEAFF	TGCAGCGCTGGACAGGGGAACACTGAAGCTTTCTTT	NA	TRBD1	TRBV29-1	TRBJ1-1
CAWNPGSGNNEQFF	TGTGCCTGGAACCCGGGGTCCGGGAACAATGAGCAGTTCTTC	NA	NA	TRBV30	TRBJ2-1
CASSLDRDPPYQETQYF	TGTGCCAGCAGCTTGGACAGGGACCCCCCGTACCAAGAGACCCAGTACTTC	NA	NA	TRBV5-7	TRBJ2-5
CASMGGTEAFF	TGTGCCAGCATGGGGGGCACTGAAGCTTTCTTT	NA	NA	TRBV6-6	TRBJ1-1
CASSLQTPEAGGSYEQYF	TGTGCCAGCAGTTTACAAACACCCGAGGCAGGGGGGTCCTACGAGCAGTACTTC	NA	NA	TRBV27	TRBJ2-7